This T cell receptor (beta chain) appears in the sequencing data of a study of CD8 T cells in ankylosing spondylitis. Germline V lookup: CDR1 ENHRY, CDR2 SYGVKD. The V end was cut by 4 bases, the J end by 7 bases, with 10 bases between. The CDR3 sequence is 13 residues long. For TCR beta, libraries came from quantitative 5'-RACE with molecular barcodes. TCRdb fed the 5' RACE reads into MiXCR, producing one record per CDR3 protein. The sample shows roughly 190,000 distinct CDR3 sequences, about 13% of them seen only once. This clonotype showed up just a few times. Its specificity is not known. Study-wide results and caveats: A number of the motif variants had already been described in reactive arthritis synovial fluid and blood. One TCR beta motif, made up of 7 or 8 highly homologous variants, appeared characteristic of ankylosing spondylitis blood.

The sequenced sample consisted of blood, either unsorted or a sorted T cell fraction (not recorded which). The J gene is TRBJ2-2, the V gene TRBV10-3; no clear D. The TCR comes from a male donor with ankylosing spondylitis or in good health (not recorded which). CDR3 in DNA: TGTGCCATCAGTGGACCTGGGGACGGGGAGCTGTTTTTT. The encoded protein is CAISGPGDGELFF.